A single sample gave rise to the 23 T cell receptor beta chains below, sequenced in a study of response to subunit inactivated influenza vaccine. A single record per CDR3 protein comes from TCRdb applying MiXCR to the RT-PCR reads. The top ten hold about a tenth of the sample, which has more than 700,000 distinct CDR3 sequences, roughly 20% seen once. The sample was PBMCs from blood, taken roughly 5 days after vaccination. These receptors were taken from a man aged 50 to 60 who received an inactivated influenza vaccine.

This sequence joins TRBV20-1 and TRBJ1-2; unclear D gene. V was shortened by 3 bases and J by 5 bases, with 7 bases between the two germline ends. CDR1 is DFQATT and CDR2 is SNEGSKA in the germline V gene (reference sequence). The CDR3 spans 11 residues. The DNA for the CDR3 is TGCAGTGCTAGCTCGGGGTATGGCTACACCTTC. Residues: CSASSGYGYTF.

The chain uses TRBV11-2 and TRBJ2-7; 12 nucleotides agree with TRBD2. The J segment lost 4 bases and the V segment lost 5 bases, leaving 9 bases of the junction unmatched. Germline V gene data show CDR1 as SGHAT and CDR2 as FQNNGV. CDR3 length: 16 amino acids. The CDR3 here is CASSRRLAGAPYEQYF. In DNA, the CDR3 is TGTGCCAGCAGCCGTAGACTAGCGGGAGCACCGTACGAGCAGTACTTC.

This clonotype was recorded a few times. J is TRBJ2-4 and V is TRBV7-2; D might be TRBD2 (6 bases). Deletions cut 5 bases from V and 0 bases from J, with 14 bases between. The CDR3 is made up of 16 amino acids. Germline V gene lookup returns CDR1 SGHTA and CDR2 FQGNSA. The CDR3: CASSPDGGLAKNIQYF. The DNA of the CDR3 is TGTGCCAGCAGCCCAGACGGGGGATTAGCCAAAAACATTCAGTACTTC.

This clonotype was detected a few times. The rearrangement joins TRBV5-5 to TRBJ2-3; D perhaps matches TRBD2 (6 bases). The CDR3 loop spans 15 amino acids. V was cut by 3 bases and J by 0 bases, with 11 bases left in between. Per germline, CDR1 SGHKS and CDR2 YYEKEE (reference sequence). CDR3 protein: CASSSGVVSTDTQYF. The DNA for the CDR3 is TGTGCCAGCAGCTCGGGGGTAGTCAGCACAGATACGCAGTATTTT.

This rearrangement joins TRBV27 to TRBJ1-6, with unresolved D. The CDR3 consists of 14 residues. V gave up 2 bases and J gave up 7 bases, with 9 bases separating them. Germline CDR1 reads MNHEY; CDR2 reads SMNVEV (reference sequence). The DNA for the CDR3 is TGTGCCAGCAGTTTAAAAGGGTCGAATTCACCCCTCCACTTT. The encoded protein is CASSLKGSNSPLHF.

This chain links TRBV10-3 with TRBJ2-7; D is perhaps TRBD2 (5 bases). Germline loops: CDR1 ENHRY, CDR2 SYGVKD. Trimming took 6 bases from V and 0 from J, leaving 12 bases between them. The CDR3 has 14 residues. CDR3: CAIRLDLNSYEQYF. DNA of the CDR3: TGTGCCATCAGGTTGGACTTGAACTCCTACGAGCAGTACTTC.

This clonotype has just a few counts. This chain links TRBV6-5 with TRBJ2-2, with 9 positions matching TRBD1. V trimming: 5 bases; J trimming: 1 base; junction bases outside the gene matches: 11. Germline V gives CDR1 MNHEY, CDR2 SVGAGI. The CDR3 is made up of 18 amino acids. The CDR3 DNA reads TGTGCCAGCAGTCACCGGGACAGGGTACCCGTGAACACCGGGGAGCTGTTTTTT. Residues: CASSHRDRVPVNTGELFF.

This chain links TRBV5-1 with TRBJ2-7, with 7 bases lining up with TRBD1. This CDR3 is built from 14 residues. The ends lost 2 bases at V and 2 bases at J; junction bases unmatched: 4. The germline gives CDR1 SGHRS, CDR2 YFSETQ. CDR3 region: CASSFDRETYEQYF. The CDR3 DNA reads TGCGCCAGCAGCTTCGACAGGGAGACCTACGAGCAGTACTTC.

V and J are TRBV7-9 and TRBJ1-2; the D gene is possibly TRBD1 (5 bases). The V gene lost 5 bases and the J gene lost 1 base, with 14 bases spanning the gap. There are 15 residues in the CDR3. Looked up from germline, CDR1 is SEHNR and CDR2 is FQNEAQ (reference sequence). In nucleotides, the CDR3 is TGTGCCAGCAGCCTCGTAGGGGATATTAACTATGGCTACACCTTC. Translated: CASSLVGDINYGYTF.

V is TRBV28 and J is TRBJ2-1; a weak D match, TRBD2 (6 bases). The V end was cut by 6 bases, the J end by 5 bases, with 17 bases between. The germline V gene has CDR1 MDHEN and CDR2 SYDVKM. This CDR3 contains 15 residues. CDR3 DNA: TGTGCCAGCAGAAAACCAAAGGAGGGTGACAATGAGCAGTTCTTC. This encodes CASRKPKEGDNEQFF.

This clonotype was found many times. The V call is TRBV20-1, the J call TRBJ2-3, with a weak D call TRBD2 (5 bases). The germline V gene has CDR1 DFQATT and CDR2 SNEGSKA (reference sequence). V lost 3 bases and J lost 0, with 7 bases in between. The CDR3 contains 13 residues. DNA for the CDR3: TGCAGTGCTAGCCCGGGGAGCACAGATACGCAGTATTTT. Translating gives CSASPGSTDTQYF.

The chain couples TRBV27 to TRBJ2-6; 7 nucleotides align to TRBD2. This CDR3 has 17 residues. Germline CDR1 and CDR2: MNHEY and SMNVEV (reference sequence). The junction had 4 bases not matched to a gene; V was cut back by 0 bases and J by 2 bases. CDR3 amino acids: CASSLSRAGAGANVLTF. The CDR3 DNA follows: TGTGCCAGCAGTTTATCGAGGGCGGGGGCTGGGGCCAACGTCCTGACTTTC.

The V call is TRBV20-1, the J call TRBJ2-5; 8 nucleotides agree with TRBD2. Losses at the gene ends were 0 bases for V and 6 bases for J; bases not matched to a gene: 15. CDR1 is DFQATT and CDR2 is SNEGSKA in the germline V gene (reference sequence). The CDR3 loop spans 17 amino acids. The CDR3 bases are TGCAGTGCTAGAGAAAGAATTGGACTAGCCGATTTAAAGACCCAGTACTTC. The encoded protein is CSARERIGLADLKTQYF.

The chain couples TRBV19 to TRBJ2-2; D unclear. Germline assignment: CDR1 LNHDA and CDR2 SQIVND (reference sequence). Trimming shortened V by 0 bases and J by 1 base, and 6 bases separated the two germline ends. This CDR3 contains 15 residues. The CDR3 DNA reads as TGTGCCAGTAGTATAGATGGGCGGAACACCGGGGAGCTGTTTTTT. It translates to CASSIDGRNTGELFF.

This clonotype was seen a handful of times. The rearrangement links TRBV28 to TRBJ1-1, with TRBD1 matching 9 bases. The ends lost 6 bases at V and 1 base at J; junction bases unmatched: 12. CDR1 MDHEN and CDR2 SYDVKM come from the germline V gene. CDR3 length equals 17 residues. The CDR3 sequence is CASRRGGTGRWNTEAFF. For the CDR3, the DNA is TGTGCCAGCAGGCGGGGGGGGACAGGGAGGTGGAACACTGAAGCTTTCTTT.

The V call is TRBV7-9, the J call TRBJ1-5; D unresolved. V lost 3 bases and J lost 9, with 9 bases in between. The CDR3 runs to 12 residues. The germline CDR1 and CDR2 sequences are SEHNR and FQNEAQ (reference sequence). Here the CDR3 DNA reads TGTGCCAGCAGCTTGGGCCATCGGCCCCAGCATTTT. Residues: CASSLGHRPQHF.

This chain's CDR3 is CAISESQGAALEQFF. CDR3 nucleotide sequence: TGTGCCATCAGTGAGTCCCAGGGGGCGGCCCTAGAGCAGTTCTTC. This chain joins TRBV10-3 and TRBJ2-1; 8 bases are a match to TRBD1. Trimming cost V 0 bases and J 10 bases; bases outside gene matches: 8. The CDR3 is 15 amino acids. The germline V gene encodes CDR1 ENHRY and CDR2 SYGVKD.

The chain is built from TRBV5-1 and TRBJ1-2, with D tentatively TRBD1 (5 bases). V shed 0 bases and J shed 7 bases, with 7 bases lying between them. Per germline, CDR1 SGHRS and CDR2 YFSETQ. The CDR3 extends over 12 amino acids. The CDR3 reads CASSLDRSGYTF. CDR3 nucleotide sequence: TGCGCCAGCAGCTTGGACAGGAGTGGCTACACCTTC.

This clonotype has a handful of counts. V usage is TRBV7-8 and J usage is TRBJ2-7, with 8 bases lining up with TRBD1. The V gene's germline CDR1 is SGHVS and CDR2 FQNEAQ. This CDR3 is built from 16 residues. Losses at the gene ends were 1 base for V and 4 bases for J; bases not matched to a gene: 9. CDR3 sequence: CASSLVTRTGTYEQYF. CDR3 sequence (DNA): TGTGCCAGCAGCTTAGTGACCCGGACAGGGACATACGAGCAGTACTTC.

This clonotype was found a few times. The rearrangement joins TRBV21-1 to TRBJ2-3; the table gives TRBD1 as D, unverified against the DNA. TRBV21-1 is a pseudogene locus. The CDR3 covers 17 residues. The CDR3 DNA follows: TGTGCCAGCAGCAAATCGGGTGACAGGGCTGGGACAGATACGCAGTATTTT. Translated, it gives CASSKSGDRAGTDTQYF.

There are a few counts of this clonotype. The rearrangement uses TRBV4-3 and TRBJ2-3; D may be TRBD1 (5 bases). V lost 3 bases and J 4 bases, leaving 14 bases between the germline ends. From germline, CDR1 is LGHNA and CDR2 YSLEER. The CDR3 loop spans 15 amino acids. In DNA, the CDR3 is TGCGCCAGCAGCCAGTCCGTAGGGGTACCAGATACGCAGTATTTT. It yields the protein CASSQSVGVPDTQYF.

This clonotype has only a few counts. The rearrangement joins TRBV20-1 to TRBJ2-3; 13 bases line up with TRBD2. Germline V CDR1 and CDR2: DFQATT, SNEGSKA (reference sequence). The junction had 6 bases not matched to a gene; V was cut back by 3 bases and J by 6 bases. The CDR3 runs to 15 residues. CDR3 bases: TGCAGTGCTAGGGGGACTAGCGGGGTGGACGATACGCAGTATTTT. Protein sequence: CSARGTSGVDDTQYF.

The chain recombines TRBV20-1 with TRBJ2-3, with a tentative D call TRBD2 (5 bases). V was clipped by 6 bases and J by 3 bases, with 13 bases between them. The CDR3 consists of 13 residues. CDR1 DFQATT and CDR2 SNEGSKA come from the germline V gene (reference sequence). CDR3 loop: CSALLGNTDTQYF. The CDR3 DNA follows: TGCAGTGCCCTACTAGGGAATACAGATACGCAGTATTTT.